The present entry profiles one T cell receptor (beta chain) with its context. Followed over time, Seattle patients had been enrolled while infection was active. Germline CDR1 is MNHEY and CDR2 is SVGAGI. The CDR3 spans 13 residues. Trimming stripped 5 bases from V and 7 bases from J, with 12 bases between. The sample originates from a study of blood T cell repertoires in COVID-19. For the study at large: T cells, B-cell-depleted T cells, or PBMCs provided the cDNA or gDNA that served as material.

In the original processing: How many nucleated cells were present was estimated from reference gene primer amplification. Data came from immunoSEQ multiplex PCR; TCRdb stores just in-frame clones and leaves some out. The D gene and trimming were derived from the DNA, and the V and J assignments and clone size from that table. This sample yields some 200,000 clones, of which 94% are seen a single time; 0.6% to 0.9% belongs to the top ten. This chain connects TRBV6-5 to TRBJ1-5, with D maybe TRBD1 (5 bases). Sequencing was done on a sample of peripheral blood. This clonotype originated in a man aged 30 to 45 with COVID-19, enrolled during active disease. CDR3 amino acids: CASSLAGGQPQHF. Here the CDR3 DNA reads TGTGCCAGCAGTCTAGCTGGGGGGCAGCCCCAGCATTTT.